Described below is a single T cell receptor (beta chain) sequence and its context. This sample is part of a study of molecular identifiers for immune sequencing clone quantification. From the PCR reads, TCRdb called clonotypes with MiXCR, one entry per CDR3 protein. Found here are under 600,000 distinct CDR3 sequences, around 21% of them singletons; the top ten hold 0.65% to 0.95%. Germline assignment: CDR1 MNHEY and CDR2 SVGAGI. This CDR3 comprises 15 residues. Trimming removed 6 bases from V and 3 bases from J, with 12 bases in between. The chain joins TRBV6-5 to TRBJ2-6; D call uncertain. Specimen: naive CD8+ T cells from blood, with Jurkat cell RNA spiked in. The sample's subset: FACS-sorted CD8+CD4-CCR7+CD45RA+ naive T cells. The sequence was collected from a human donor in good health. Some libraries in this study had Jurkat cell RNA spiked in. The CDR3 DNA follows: TGTGCCAGCAGCTCACGCGACTTTGGGGCCAACGTCCTGACTTTC. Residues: CASSSRDFGANVLTF.